Below are 31 T cell receptor beta chains sequenced from a single sample in a study of blood T cell repertoires in COVID-19. Sequenced by immunoSEQ multiplex PCR; TCRdb stores in-frame clones only, minus some. The table lists a few hundred thousand clones, over 75% of them singletons. The sequenced sample consisted of PBMCs or T cells enriched from blood (not recorded which). The source of these receptors is a woman between 40 and 50 years old who had recovered from COVID-19.

The chain combines TRBV28 with TRBJ2-7; weak D call: TRBD1 (6 bases). Trimming left V 6 bases short and J 0 bases short, with 12 bases between. Germline-derived CDR1 and CDR2 are MDHEN and SYDVKM. The CDR3 consists of 14 residues. The CDR3 is CASSRTGFSYEQYF. The CDR3 DNA follows: TGTGCCAGCAGCCGCACAGGGTTCTCCTACGAGCAGTACTTC.

The chain links TRBV7-9 to TRBJ1-3; D perhaps matches TRBD1 (6 bases). Trimming removed 5 bases at V and 4 bases at J, with 27 bases between. Germline assignment: CDR1 SEHNR and CDR2 FQNEAQ (reference sequence). The CDR3 is made up of 19 amino acids. The DNA of the CDR3 is TGTGCCAGCAGCGAATTGTCAGCTCAGGGGTCATTGCGAGGAAACACCATATATTTT. Encoded protein: CASSELSAQGSLRGNTIYF.

This clone was recorded once. The CDR3 sequence: CASSQRATGGAGQYF. CDR3 DNA: TGCGCCAGCAGCCAAAGAGCCACAGGGGGCGCAGGGCAGTACTTC. The V gene is TRBV4-1, the J gene TRBJ2-7; 9 bases line up with TRBD1. Trimming at V came to 2 bases and at J to 9 bases, leaving 11 bases not matched to a gene. The germline CDR1 and CDR2 sequences are MGHRA and YSYEKL. The CDR3 has 15 amino acids.

The chain links TRBV3-1 (or the pseudogene TRBV3-2) to TRBJ2-1; TRBD2 might be the D (6 bases). Trimming stripped 1 base from V and 9 bases from J, with 10 bases between. This CDR3 is built from 13 residues. The germline CDR1 and CDR2 sequences are LGHDT and YNNKEL (reference sequence). CDR3 loop: CASSQVAGGEQFF. The CDR3 DNA is TGTGCCAGCAGCCAAGTAGCCGGGGGTGAGCAGTTCTTC.

This chain uses TRBV7-9 with TRBJ2-3, with D maybe TRBD2 (6 bases). Looked up from germline, CDR1 is SEHNR and CDR2 is FQNEAQ (reference sequence). The CDR3 covers 17 residues. Trimming removed 1 base from V and 0 bases from J, with 14 bases in between. The chain's CDR3 is CASSLGGRDFSTDTQYF. The CDR3 bases are TGTGCCAGCAGCTTAGGCGGCCGGGACTTTAGCACAGATACGCAGTATTTT.

The chain carries TRBV18 and TRBJ2-5, with 9 bases that match TRBD1. After removal of 6 bases from V and 5 bases from J, the junction contained 4 bases not matched to a gene. This CDR3 has 13 residues. Germline CDR1 reads KGHSH; CDR2 reads LQKENI. In DNA form, the CDR3 reads TGTGCCAGCTCGGTGGACAGGGGTGAGACCCAGTACTTC. Its translation: CASSVDRGETQYF.

This clone has only one observation. The chain is built from TRBV7-9 and TRBJ1-2; 10 bases map to TRBD1. The CDR3 length is 14 residues. V was pared by 1 base and J by 8 bases, with 4 bases of the junction left unmatched. Germline CDR1 and CDR2: SEHNR and FQNEAQ (reference sequence). This CDR3 is CASSLVGQGDGYTF. The DNA for the CDR3 is TGTGCCAGCAGCTTAGTCGGACAGGGGGACGGCTACACCTTC. The whole variable domain, filled in from reference TRBV7-9 and TRBJ1-2, reads DTGVSQNPRHKITKRGQNVTFRCDPISEHNRLYWYRQTLGQGPEFLTYFQNEAQLEKSRLLSDRFSAERPKGSFSTLEIQRTEQGDSAMYLCASSLVGQGDGYTFGSGTRLTVV.

The rearrangement joins TRBV6-5 to TRBJ1-4, with TRBD1 matching over 7 bases. The CDR3 is 14 residues long. With V trimmed by 6 bases and J by 4 bases, 5 bases remained unmatched. The germline V gene encodes CDR1 MNHEY and CDR2 SVGAGI. The CDR3 sequence: CASSLGDSNEKLFF. The CDR3 region has the DNA TGTGCCAGCAGCCTGGGGGACAGTAATGAAAAACTGTTTTTT.

The genes are TRBV25-1 and TRBJ2-7; maybe TRBD1 (6 bases). The ends were cut back, 8 bases at V and 4 bases at J, with 15 bases in the middle. In germline, CDR1 is MGHDK, CDR2 SYGVNS. CDR3 length equals 13 residues. CDR3 residues: CASAGQGTYEQYF. The CDR3 DNA follows: TGTGCCAGCGCTGGGCAGGGGACATACGAGCAGTACTTC.

J is TRBJ2-2 and V is TRBV23-1, with TRBD2 as a possible D gene (6 bases). TRBV23-1 is an ORF for which the function is uncertain. This CDR3 is built from 18 residues. V lost 0 bases and J lost 3, with 17 bases in between. The CDR3 coding sequence is TGCGCCAGCAGTCAATCACCCTCGGGACTCCTAGACACCGGGGAGCTGTTTTTT. Protein: CASSQSPSGLLDTGELFF.

The chain joins TRBV27 to TRBJ1-2; possible D gene TRBD1, 6 bases. Trimming cost V 0 bases and J 4 bases, with 18 bases left between them. The CDR3 runs to 17 residues. Germline assignment: CDR1 MNHEY and CDR2 SMNVEV (reference sequence). As DNA, the CDR3 is TGTGCCAGCAGTTTATCTAAGGGGGGGGCGGTCCTCTATGGCTACACCTTC. Translation: CASSLSKGGAVLYGYTF.

This clone came up many times. The chain employs TRBV28 and TRBJ2-1; D perhaps matches TRBD1 (6 bases). V lost 2 bases to trimming and J lost 8 bases, with 16 bases between them. CDR1 and CDR2 (germline): MDHEN, SYDVKM. This CDR3 region has 15 residues. CDR3 coding DNA: TGTGCCAGCAGTTTAGTCGGGACGTACAGGGATGAGCAGTTCTTC. It encodes CASSLVGTYRDEQFF.

The CDR3 DNA follows: TGTGCCAGCACCCAACTCCTCAGGGGTAATGAGCAGTTCTTC. This gives the protein CASTQLLRGNEQFF. This rearrangement joins TRBV5-4 to TRBJ2-1; TRBD1 is a possible D gene (6 bases). The CDR3 totals 14 residues. The germline gives CDR1 SGHNT, CDR2 YYREEE (reference sequence). Trimming cost V 6 bases and J 7 bases, with 17 bases left between them.

The V and J genes are TRBV29-1 and TRBJ1-1; D uncertain. The ends were cut back, 0 bases at V and 0 bases at J, with 11 bases in the middle. There are 15 residues in the CDR3. The germline V gene encodes CDR1 SQVTM and CDR2 ANQGSEA. The DNA of the CDR3 is TGCAGCGTTGAAGATCCCTGGGCCTTGAACACTGAAGCTTTCTTT. It specifies CSVEDPWALNTEAFF.

CDR3 sequence reads: CASSQGQVRPYEQYF. CDR3 coding DNA: TGTGCCAGCAGCCAAGGACAGGTACGCCCCTACGAGCAGTACTTC. The gene calls are TRBV6-2 or TRBV6-3 and TRBJ2-7; 7 bases align to TRBD1. CDR3 length: 15 residues. Unmatched junction bases numbered 10, after V lost 6 bases and J lost 2 bases. In germline, CDR1 is MNHEY, CDR2 SVGEGT.

The J gene is TRBJ2-6, the V gene TRBV29-1, with TRBD2 identical over 7 bases. The CDR3 is 15 amino acids. V lost 2 bases to trimming and J lost 3 bases; unmatched junction nucleotides: 4. CDR1 is SQVTM, CDR2 ANQGSEA, per germline. The CDR3 protein is CSVEMGGFGANVLTF. For the CDR3, the DNA is TGCAGCGTTGAAATGGGGGGGTTTGGGGCCAACGTCCTGACTTTC.

The chain couples TRBV29-1 to TRBJ2-7, with a possible D match to TRBD2 (5 bases). This CDR3 has 11 residues. The V end lost 4 bases, the J end lost 2 bases, and 6 bases lay between the germline ends. CDR1 and CDR2 (germline): SQVTM, ANQGSEA. The CDR3 region is CSVGTPYEQYF. The CDR3 nucleotides read TGCAGCGTTGGGACTCCCTACGAGCAGTACTTC.

This clone was recorded only once. The chain combines TRBV7-9 with TRBJ1-3; D perhaps matches TRBD1 (5 bases). The V end lost 1 base, the J end lost 2 bases, and 12 bases lay between the germline ends. The germline V gene encodes CDR1 SEHNR and CDR2 FQNEAQ (reference sequence). The CDR3 sequence is 16 residues long. CDR3 amino acids: CASSLDFGGAGNTIYF. CDR3 sequence (DNA): TGTGCCAGCAGCTTAGATTTTGGAGGGGCTGGAAACACCATATATTTT. Full variable domain (rest looked up from reference TRBV7-9 and TRBJ1-3): DTGVSQNPRHKITKRGQNVTFRCDPISEHNRLYWYRQTLGQGPEFLTYFQNEAQLEKSRLLSDRFSAERPKGSFSTLEIQRTEQGDSAMYLCASSLDFGGAGNTIYFGEGSWLTVV.

As regards this clone: The identical CDR3 is also encoded by other nucleotide sequences in the sample. The V gene is TRBV19, the J gene TRBJ1-1, with D perhaps matching TRBD1 (6 bases). Looked up from germline, CDR1 is LNHDA and CDR2 is SQIVND (reference sequence). The CDR3 sequence is 13 residues long. The V end lost 4 bases, the J end lost 1 base, and 7 bases lay between the germline ends. For the CDR3, the DNA is TGTGCCAGTAGTAGGACAGCGAACACTGAAGCTTTCTTT. Its translation is CASSRTANTEAFF.

Concerning this clone itself: The germline gene is not matched at one end of the junction; a read error may be the cause. CDR3 nucleotides: TGCAGGCCGCTGCACACGGAAGCTTTCTTT. The encoded protein is CRPLHTEAFF. V gene TRBV20-1 combines with J gene TRBJ1-1; D gene uncertain. CDR3 size: 10 residues. Looked up from germline, CDR1 is DFQATT and CDR2 is SNEGSKA (reference sequence).

V and J are TRBV3-1 (or the pseudogene TRBV3-2) and TRBJ2-6; D call uncertain. The CDR3 has 15 amino acids. The germline gives CDR1 LGHDT, CDR2 YNNKEL (reference sequence). V gave up 1 base and J gave up 0 bases, with 4 bases separating them. CDR3 sequence (DNA): TGTGCCAGCAGCCAAGGGAGCTCTGGGGCCAACGTCCTGACTTTC. Translation gives CASSQGSSGANVLTF.

The genes are TRBV11-3 and TRBJ1-1; 10 bases are a match to TRBD1. V was pared by 4 bases and J by 2 bases, with 7 bases of the junction left unmatched. This CDR3 is 16 amino acids long. Germline loops: CDR1 SGHNT, CDR2 YENEEA. The CDR3 DNA follows: TGTGCCAGCAGCTACGCGACAGGGGGCTATAACACTGAAGCTTTCTTT. As protein: CASSYATGGYNTEAFF.

The chain recombines TRBV4-3 with TRBJ2-2, with no clear D. With 0 bases removed from V and 4 bases from J, the gap between germline ends came to 9 bases. Germline V gene sequence: CDR1 LGHNA, CDR2 YSLEER. The CDR3 extends over 15 amino acids. Written as DNA, the CDR3 is TGCGCCAGCAGCCAAGATTGGCCATCCACCGGGGAGCTGTTTTTT. Protein: CASSQDWPSTGELFF.

The chain joins TRBV6-5 to TRBJ2-7, with 9 bases fitting TRBD1. Unmatched junction bases numbered 7, after V lost 5 bases and J lost 2 bases. The CDR3 extends over 15 amino acids. Germline-derived CDR1 and CDR2 are MNHEY and SVGAGI. CDR3 DNA: TGTGCCAGCAGTCGAACCGGGACAGGGACCTACGAGCAGTACTTC. Its translation: CASSRTGTGTYEQYF.

The chain carries TRBV9 and TRBJ2-2, with D possibly TRBD1 on 6 matching bases. Trimming left V 4 bases short and J 0 bases short, with 13 bases between. CDR1 and CDR2 (germline): SGDLS, YYNGEE. CDR3 length: 16 amino acids. The CDR3 bases are TGTGCCAGCAGCTTTCTAGGGACATCGAACACCGGGGAGCTGTTTTTT. Translated: CASSFLGTSNTGELFF.

The CDR3 nucleotides read TGTGCCAGCAGCCAAAGGAGACCAACTAATGAAAAACTGTTTTTT. Translating gives CASSQRRPTNEKLFF. The chain links TRBV3-1 (or the pseudogene TRBV3-2) to TRBJ1-4; no firm D call. Trimming shortened V by 2 bases and J by 0 bases, and 7 bases separated the two germline ends. The CDR3 covers 15 residues. Germline lookup yields CDR1 LGHDT and CDR2 YNNKEL (reference sequence).

This clone was recorded once. The chain employs TRBV7-2 and TRBJ1-4; D remains ambiguous. V was pared by 2 bases and J by 8 bases, with 15 bases between. The germline gives CDR1 SGHTA, CDR2 FQGNSA. This CDR3 is built from 15 residues. For the CDR3, the DNA is TGTGCCAGCAGCTTACTTCCTTTGGGAGGGGAAAAACTGTTTTTT. The encoded protein is CASSLLPLGGEKLFF. The full variable domain, rest sourced from reference TRBV7-2 and TRBJ1-4, is GAGVSQSPSNKVTEKGKDVELRCDPISGHTALYWYRQSLGQGLEFLIYFQGNSAPDKSGLPSDRFSAERTGGSVSTLTIQRTQQEDSAVYLCASSLLPLGGEKLFFGSGTQLSVL.

The chain couples TRBV9 to TRBJ1-2; D unresolved. Germline assignment: CDR1 SGDLS and CDR2 YYNGEE. V lost 0 bases, J lost 0 bases, and 3 bases lay in between. The CDR3 runs 13 residues. The CDR3 loop is CASSVGANYGYTF. As DNA, the CDR3 is TGTGCCAGCAGCGTAGGAGCTAACTATGGCTACACCTTC.

The genes are TRBV7-8 and TRBJ1-3, with D possibly TRBD1 on 5 matching bases. Trimming stripped 4 bases from V and 2 bases from J, with 12 bases between. The CDR3 is 15 amino acids. The germline V gene has CDR1 SGHVS and CDR2 FQNEAQ. Written as DNA, the CDR3 is TGTGCCAGCAGCTCGTCATCGGGGGCTGGAAACACCATATATTTT. This codes for CASSSSSGAGNTIYF.

The chain carries TRBV6-5 and TRBJ1-5, with 9 bases fitting TRBD1. Germline CDR1 is MNHEY and CDR2 is SVGAGI. V shed 5 bases and J 5 bases; nucleotides not matched to a gene: 4. This CDR3 spans 14 amino acids. CDR3 DNA: TGTGCCAGCAGTAAGGGACAGGGTCATCAGCCCCAGCATTTT. Translating it yields CASSKGQGHQPQHF.

The chain recombines TRBV30 with TRBJ2-7, with 7 positions matching TRBD2. Unmatched junction bases numbered 4, after V lost 2 bases and J lost 0 bases. This CDR3 region has 14 residues. In germline, CDR1 is GTSNPN, CDR2 SVGIG (reference sequence). CDR3 amino acids: CAWSSGGDSYEQYF. The CDR3 DNA sequence: TGTGCCTGGAGTTCGGGAGGAGACTCCTACGAGCAGTACTTC.